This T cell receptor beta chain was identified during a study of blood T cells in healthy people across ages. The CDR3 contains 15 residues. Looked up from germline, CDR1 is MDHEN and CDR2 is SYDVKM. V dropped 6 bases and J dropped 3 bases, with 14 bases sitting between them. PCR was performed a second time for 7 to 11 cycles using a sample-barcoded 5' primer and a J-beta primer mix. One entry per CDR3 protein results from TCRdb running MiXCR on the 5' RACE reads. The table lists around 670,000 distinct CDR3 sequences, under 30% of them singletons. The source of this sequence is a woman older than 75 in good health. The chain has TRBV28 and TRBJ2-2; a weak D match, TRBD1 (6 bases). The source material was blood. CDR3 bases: TGTGCCAGCAGAGAACCGGGACAATACACCGGGGAGCTGTTTTTT. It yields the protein CASREPGQYTGELFF.